The next 24 T cell receptor beta chains were all read from a single sample in a study of chemoradiotherapy in HPV16-positive cancers. The table came from immunoSEQ multiplex PCR; TCRdb's copy has only in-frame clones and leaves some out. Among about 20,000 clones listed, roughly 90% were seen once. Sequenced material: blood, taken from a patient who underwent chemoradiotherapy. The origin of the receptors is a human donor with HPV-associated anogenital cancer.

The chain employs TRBV7-3 and TRBJ2-1; tentative D call: TRBD2 (6 bases). Trimming took off 2 bases at V and 9 bases at J, with 8 bases between the two ends. Germline assignment: CDR1 SGHTA and CDR2 FQGTGA. The CDR3 sequence is 12 residues long. The DNA of the CDR3 is TGTGCCAGCAGCTTAGTCGGGAGTGAGCAGTTCTTC. Amino acids: CASSLVGSEQFF.

This clone was counted once. The J gene is TRBJ2-3, the V gene TRBV11-2; TRBD1 agrees at 9 bases. This CDR3 has 15 residues. Per the germline V gene, CDR1 is SGHAT and CDR2 is FQNNGV. V lost 4 bases, J lost 5 bases, and 7 bases stayed unmatched. The CDR3 DNA sequence: TGTGCCAGCAGCTCTTACAGGGGGCGTGGAGATACGCAGTATTTT. Amino acid sequence: CASSSYRGRGDTQYF.

The rearrangement uses TRBV7-3 and TRBJ2-6, with a possible D match to TRBD2 (6 bases). The germline gives CDR1 SGHTA, CDR2 FQGTGA. Trimming stripped 8 bases from V and 1 base from J, with 12 bases between. The CDR3 runs 15 residues. The DNA of the CDR3 is TGTGCCAGCTCCTCTCGGGAGTCTGGGGCCAACGTCCTGACTTTC. Its protein product is CASSSRESGANVLTF.

This clone appeared a single time. This chain uses TRBV10-3 with TRBJ2-2, with D possibly TRBD1 on 6 matching bases. This CDR3 is 14 amino acids long. Per germline, CDR1 ENHRY and CDR2 SYGVKD. Trimming stripped 7 bases from V and 1 base from J, with 10 bases between. The CDR3 coding sequence is TGTGCCATCACGGACAGAGAGAACACCGGGGAGCTGTTTTTT. This sequence encodes CAITDRENTGELFF.

This chain uses TRBV11-2 with TRBJ2-1; 14 bases align to TRBD2. Germline V CDR1 and CDR2: SGHAT, FQNNGV. After removal of 5 bases from V and 2 bases from J, the junction contained 5 bases not matched to a gene. CDR3 size: 17 residues. In DNA, the CDR3 is TGTGCCAGCAGCCCCGGGACTAGCGGGGGTACCTACAATGAGCAGTTCTTC. Its translation is CASSPGTSGGTYNEQFF. Full variable domain (missing parts from reference TRBV11-2 and TRBJ2-1): EAGVAQSPRYKIIEKRQSVAFWCNPISGHATLYWYQQILGQGPKLLIQFQNNGVVDDSQLPKDRFSAERLKGVDSTLKIQPAKLEDSAVYLCASSPGTSGGTYNEQFFGPGTRLTVL.

This clone was observed once. This sequence joins TRBV5-4 and TRBJ1-1, with D unclear. Germline CDR1 reads SGHNT; CDR2 reads YYREEE (reference sequence). CDR3 length: 11 amino acids. V dropped 1 base and J dropped 2 bases, with 0 bases sitting between them. CDR3 residues: CASSLNTEAFF. DNA of the CDR3: TGTGCCAGCAGCTTGAACACTGAAGCTTTCTTT.

V is TRBV30 and J is TRBJ2-3; 7 bases match TRBD2. The V gene's germline CDR1 is GTSNPN and CDR2 SVGIG (reference sequence). The V and J ends lost 4 bases and 2 bases, in that order; junction bases with no gene match: 6. The CDR3 length is 14 residues. The CDR3 coding sequence is TGTGCCTGGAACGGGGGGACCCTCACAGATACGCAGTATTTT. Translating it yields CAWNGGTLTDTQYF.

This clone appeared once. V usage is TRBV6-5 and J usage is TRBJ2-1, with 7 bases fitting TRBD1. From germline, CDR1 is MNHEY and CDR2 SVGAGI. With 6 bases clipped from V and 15 bases from J, the junction kept 14 bases outside the gene matches. CDR3 size: 13 residues. This CDR3 is CASSRPGTDQPFF. The CDR3 bases are TGTGCCAGCAGCCGTCCCGGGACAGATCAGCCGTTCTTC.

The chain couples TRBV5-1 to TRBJ2-2; 8 bases are a match to TRBD2. Trimming took 0 bases from V and 0 from J; bases not matched to a gene: 1. Germline V CDR1 and CDR2: SGHRS, YFSETQ. This CDR3 is 16 amino acids long. The CDR3 coding sequence is TGCGCCAGCAGCTTGGCGGGGGGGCCGAACACCGGGGAGCTGTTTTTT. It translates to CASSLAGGPNTGELFF.

The chain recombines TRBV19 with TRBJ2-1; D is undetermined. Germline V gene data show CDR1 as LNHDA and CDR2 as SQIVND (reference sequence). V shed 3 bases and J shed 0 bases, with 3 bases lying between them. This CDR3 region has 13 residues. The CDR3 DNA follows: TGTGCCAGTAGTATCGGCTCCTACAATGAGCAGTTCTTC. Protein sequence: CASSIGSYNEQFF.

The chain carries TRBV29-1 and TRBJ1-1; TRBD1 agrees at 7 bases. The V gene's germline CDR1 is SQVTM and CDR2 ANQGSEA. Germline trimming cut 5 bases from V and 1 base from J; bases unmatched to any gene: 1. The CDR3 totals 12 residues. The DNA for the CDR3 is TGCAGCGTTTGGGACAGGAACACTGAAGCTTTCTTT. It is translated as CSVWDRNTEAFF.

This CDR3 is CAWQQGKGEQYF. In nucleotides, the CDR3 is TGTGCCTGGCAACAGGGAAAGGGCGAGCAGTACTTC. V and J are TRBV30 and TRBJ2-7, with a weak D call TRBD1 (6 bases). The V and J ends lost 5 bases and 6 bases respectively, with 14 bases between them. CDR3 length: 12 residues. CDR1 GTSNPN and CDR2 SVGIG come from the germline V gene (reference sequence).

V usage is TRBV10-1 and J usage is TRBJ2-2, with TRBD1 as a possible D gene (5 bases). The germline gives CDR1 WNHNN, CDR2 SYGVQD (reference sequence). The CDR3 has 16 residues. Trimming left V 2 bases short and J 1 base short, with 11 bases between. The DNA for the CDR3 is TGCGCCAGCAGTGAGGCCCGGACACTGAACACCGGGGAGCTGTTTTTT. It encodes CASSEARTLNTGELFF.

The gene calls are TRBV11-3 and TRBJ2-2; D not resolved. The germline V gene has CDR1 SGHNT and CDR2 YENEEA. Trimming removed 6 bases from V and 5 bases from J, with 10 bases in between. The CDR3 spans 13 residues. DNA for the CDR3: TGTGCCAGCAGTTTTCGTGGAACCGGGGAGCTGTTTTTT. It encodes CASSFRGTGELFF.

V gene TRBV11-2 combines with J gene TRBJ1-4; D ambiguous. This CDR3 has 15 residues. Trimming removed 1 base from V and 6 bases from J, with 12 bases in between. Germline CDR1 reads SGHAT; CDR2 reads FQNNGV. The CDR3 DNA is TGTGCCAGCAGCTTAGTTGGCAGCCGGGATGAAAAACTGTTTTTT. Encoded protein: CASSLVGSRDEKLFF.

This chain links TRBV29-1 with TRBJ2-3; D is uncertain. This CDR3 is built from 14 residues. V dropped 3 bases and J dropped 5 bases, with 15 bases sitting between them. CDR1 and CDR2 from the germline V gene are SQVTM and ANQGSEA. Written as DNA, the CDR3 is TGCAGCGTTGATTCCGGGCCGGGCGGAGATACGCAGTATTTT. Translated: CSVDSGPGGDTQYF.

The chain uses TRBV13 and TRBJ2-4; 7 bases are shared with TRBD2. CDR1 is PRHDT, CDR2 FYEKMQ, per germline (reference sequence). Germline trimming cut 7 bases from V and 2 bases from J; bases unmatched to any gene: 5. The CDR3 runs 14 residues. The CDR3 reads CASIRAGTKNIQYF. The DNA for the CDR3 is TGTGCCAGCATAAGAGCGGGGACCAAAAACATTCAGTACTTC. The full variable domain, rest sourced from reference TRBV13 and TRBJ2-4, is AAGVIQSPRHLIKEKRETATLKCYPIPRHDTVYWYQQGPGQDPQFLISFYEKMQSDKGSIPDRFSAQQFSDYHSELNMSSLELGDSALYFCASIRAGTKNIQYFGAGTRLSVL.

V and J are TRBV5-8 and TRBJ2-7, with 10 bases identical to TRBD1. Germline loops: CDR1 SGHTS, CDR2 YDEGEE. J lost 5 bases, V lost 4 bases, and 6 bases had no gene match. The CDR3 is made up of 14 amino acids. DNA for the CDR3: TGTGCCAGCAGCCTGGGACAGGGGCCCGACGAGCAGTACTTC. As protein: CASSLGQGPDEQYF.

V and J are TRBV5-5 and TRBJ2-2, with 7 bases fitting TRBD1. The CDR3 is 15 residues long. Germline CDR1 reads SGHKS; CDR2 reads YYEKEE (reference sequence). With 4 bases clipped from V and 4 bases from J, the junction kept 7 bases outside the gene matches. CDR3 in DNA: TGTGCCAGCAGCAAACAGGGGCGCGGCACCGGGGAGCTGTTTTTT. Translating it yields CASSKQGRGTGELFF.

The chain has TRBV5-8 and TRBJ2-7; no clear D gene. Looked up from germline, CDR1 is SGHTS and CDR2 is YDEGEE. Trimming took off 2 bases at V and 5 bases at J, with 14 bases between the two ends. The CDR3 is 14 residues long. The CDR3 region has the DNA TGTGCCAGCAGCTTTGGGCTCATCCGTAACGAGCAGTACGTC. Translating gives CASSFGLIRNEQYV.

The chain employs TRBV12-5 and TRBJ1-5, with a tentative D call TRBD1 (5 bases). The CDR3 loop spans 17 amino acids. Germline V gene data show CDR1 as LGHNT and CDR2 as FRNRAP. V shed 4 bases and J shed 6 bases, with 22 bases lying between them. The CDR3 DNA is TGTGCTAGTGGTTCCCTCGGATCAGGGTTTGATCGTCAGCCCCAGCATTTT. It encodes CASGSLGSGFDRQPQHF.

In its sample, this clone was seen a few times. The chain joins TRBV5-6 to TRBJ2-1; either TRBD1 or TRBD2 may supply D (5 bases each). CDR1 and CDR2 (germline): SGHDT, YYEEEE. This CDR3 is 18 amino acids long. V was cut by 6 bases and J by 3 bases, with 25 bases left in between. CDR3 amino acids: CASTLEGKSSLIYNEQFF. CDR3 nucleotide sequence: TGTGCCAGCACCCTTGAGGGGAAATCCTCCCTCATCTACAATGAGCAGTTCTTC.

The chain recombines TRBV30 with TRBJ2-1, with D perhaps TRBD1 or TRBD2 (5 bases each). Per the germline V gene, CDR1 is GTSNPN and CDR2 is SVGIG (reference sequence). The CDR3 length is 14 residues. V lost 3 bases to trimming and J lost 3 bases, with 12 bases between them. The CDR3 spells CAWRVRGGYNEQFF. The CDR3 DNA sequence: TGTGCCTGGAGGGTGAGGGGTGGCTACAATGAGCAGTTCTTC. Using reference TRBV30 and TRBJ2-1 for the parts outside the CDR3, the full variable domain is SQTIHQWPATLVQPVGSPLSLECTVEGTSNPNLYWYRQAAGRGLQLLFYSVGIGQISSEVPQNLSASRPQDRQFILSSKKLLLSDSGFYLCAWRVRGGYNEQFFGPGTRLTVL.

The chain has TRBV9 and TRBJ1-1; D ambiguous. CDR1 SGDLS and CDR2 YYNGEE come from the germline V gene. The CDR3 is 15 residues long. The V end lost 1 base, the J end lost 1 base, and 11 bases lay between the germline ends. The CDR3 nucleotides are TGTGCCAGCAGCGTAACTAGTGGGCAGAACACTGAAGCTTTCTTT. This codes for CASSVTSGQNTEAFF.